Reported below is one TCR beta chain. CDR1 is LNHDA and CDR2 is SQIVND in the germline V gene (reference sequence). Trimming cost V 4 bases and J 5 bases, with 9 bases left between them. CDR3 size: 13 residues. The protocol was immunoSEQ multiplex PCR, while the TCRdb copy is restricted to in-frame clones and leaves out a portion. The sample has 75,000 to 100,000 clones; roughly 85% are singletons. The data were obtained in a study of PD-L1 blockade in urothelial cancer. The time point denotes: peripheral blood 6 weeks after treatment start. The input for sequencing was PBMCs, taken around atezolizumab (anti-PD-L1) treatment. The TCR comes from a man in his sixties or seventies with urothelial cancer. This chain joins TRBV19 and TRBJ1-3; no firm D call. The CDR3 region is CASSTTTRNTIYF. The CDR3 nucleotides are TGTGCCAGTAGTACGACAACTCGAAACACCATATATTTT.